Detailed here is one T cell receptor (beta chain). The data stem from a study of cytomegalovirus exposure and HLA in healthy donors. PCR was performed using 60 Vbeta and 13 Jbeta primers. Clones were sequenced by immunoSEQ multiplex PCR, and TCRdb holds only the in-frame ones, with some missing. Altogether about 150,000 clones are present, over 75% being singletons, with the ten largest covering approximately 6%. Input material: PBMCs. The source is a man aged 25-45 years in good health and CMV-seropositive.

The DNA for the CDR3 is TGTGCCAGCAGCTGGGCAGGATTCTACGAGCAGTACTTC. It encodes CASSWAGFYEQYF. V and J are TRBV7-2 and TRBJ2-5; no clear D. The J call may be incorrect, as the DNA end agrees better with TRBJ2-7. This CDR3 has 13 residues. Germline assignment: CDR1 SGHTA and CDR2 FQGNSA.